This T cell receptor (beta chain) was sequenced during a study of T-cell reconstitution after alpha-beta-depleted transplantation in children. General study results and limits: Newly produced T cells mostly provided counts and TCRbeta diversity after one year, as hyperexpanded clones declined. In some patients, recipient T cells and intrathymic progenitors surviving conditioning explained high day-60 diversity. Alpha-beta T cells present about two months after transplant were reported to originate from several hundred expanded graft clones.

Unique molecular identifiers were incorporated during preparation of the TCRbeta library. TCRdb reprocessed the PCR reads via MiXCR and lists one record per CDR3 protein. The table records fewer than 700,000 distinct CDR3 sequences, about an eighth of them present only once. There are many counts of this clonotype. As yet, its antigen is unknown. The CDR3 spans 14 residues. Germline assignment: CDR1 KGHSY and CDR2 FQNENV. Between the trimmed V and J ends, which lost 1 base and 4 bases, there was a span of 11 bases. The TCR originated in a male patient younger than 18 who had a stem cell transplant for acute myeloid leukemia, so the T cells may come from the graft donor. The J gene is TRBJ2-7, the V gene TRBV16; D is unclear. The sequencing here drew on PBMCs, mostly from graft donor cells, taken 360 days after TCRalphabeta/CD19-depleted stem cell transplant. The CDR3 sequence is CASSQLVVGYEQYF. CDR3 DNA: TGTGCCAGCAGCCAATTAGTAGTTGGTTACGAGCAGTACTTC.